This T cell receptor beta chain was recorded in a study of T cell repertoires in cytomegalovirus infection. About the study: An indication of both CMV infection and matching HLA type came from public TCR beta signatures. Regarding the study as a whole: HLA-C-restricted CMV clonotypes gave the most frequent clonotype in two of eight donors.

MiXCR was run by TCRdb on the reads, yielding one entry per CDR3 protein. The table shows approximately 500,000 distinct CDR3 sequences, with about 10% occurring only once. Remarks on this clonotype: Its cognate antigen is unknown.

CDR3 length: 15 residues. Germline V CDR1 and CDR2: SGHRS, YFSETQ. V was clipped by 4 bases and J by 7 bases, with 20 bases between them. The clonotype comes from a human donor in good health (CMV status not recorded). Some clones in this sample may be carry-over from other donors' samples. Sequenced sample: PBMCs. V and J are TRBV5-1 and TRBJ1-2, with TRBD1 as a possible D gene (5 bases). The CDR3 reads CASSPGVGAVIGYTF. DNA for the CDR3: TGCGCCAGCAGCCCCGGTGTAGGGGCAGTTATTGGCTACACCTTC.